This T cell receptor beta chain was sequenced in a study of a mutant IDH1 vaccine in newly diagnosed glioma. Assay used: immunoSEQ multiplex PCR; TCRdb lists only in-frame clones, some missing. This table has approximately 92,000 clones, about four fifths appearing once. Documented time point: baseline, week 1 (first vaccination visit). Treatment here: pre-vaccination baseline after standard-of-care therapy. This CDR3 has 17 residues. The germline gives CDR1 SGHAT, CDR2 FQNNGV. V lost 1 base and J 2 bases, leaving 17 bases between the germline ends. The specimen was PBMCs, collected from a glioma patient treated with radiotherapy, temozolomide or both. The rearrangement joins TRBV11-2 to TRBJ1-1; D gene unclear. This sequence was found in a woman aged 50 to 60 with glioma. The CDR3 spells CASSLGRWGNANTEAFF. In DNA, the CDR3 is TGTGCCAGCAGCTTAGGGAGATGGGGAAATGCAAACACTGAAGCTTTCTTT. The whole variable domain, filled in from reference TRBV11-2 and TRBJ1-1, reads EAGVAQSPRYKIIEKRQSVAFWCNPISGHATLYWYQQILGQGPKLLIQFQNNGVVDDSQLPKDRFSAERLKGVDSTLKIQPAKLEDSAVYLCASSLGRWGNANTEAFFGQGTRLTVV.